The entry that follows covers one T cell receptor beta chain sequence. This clone was observed once. Its cognate antigen has yet to be identified. Per-base qualities were not stored, and no clone one base away is much larger. This entry is derived from a study of cytomegalovirus exposure and HLA in healthy donors (dated by TCRdb to about 2017). General notes on the study: An earlier analysis of 587 of the donors reported 250 to 300 Gb of sequence data and some 110 million unique TCR beta sequences obtained from around 190 million T cells. Using immunosequencing, the study profiled T cell repertoires from 666 subjects and related those repertoires to cytomegalovirus serostatus. Approximately 310 gigabases of sequencing data and approximately 80 million unique TCR sequences were included in an early release covering about 600 HLA-typed donors. Donor age, sex, ethnicity and CMV serostatus were collected together with the repertoire data. The number of donors typed differed by locus, with about 629-630 for A, B, C, DRB1 and DQB1, about 500 for DQA1, 600 to 610 for DPA1, and 450 to 480 for DPB1. The study combined high-throughput TCR immunosequencing, statistical association of individual TCRs with disease status, and machine learning to predict cytomegalovirus infection status. Every repertoire in the discovery cohort had been generated on one and the same sequencing platform. Roughly 5 DR-DQ haplotypes were handled as single units for association and clustering because linkage in the cohort was strong. Rather than using new phenotypic data, the later analysis identified candidate immune exposures from TCR beta sequences and from how often those sequences occurred across donors. In a later analysis, previously published TCR beta repertoires from 550 to 700 donors were re-analyzed and high-resolution HLA genotyping was added so that TCR occurrence patterns could be studied. Genome-wide SNP genotypes for about three fifths of the roughly 700 donors were used in a later genetic analysis, which treated that subset as a discovery cohort. An earlier analysis of around 580 of the donors used high-throughput TCR beta sequencing to judge whether each TCR beta V gene segment behaved as functional or pseudogenic. Along with the 666-subject first cohort, a separate validation cohort of over 90 different subjects was used. Among the roughly 410 genotyped donors, under 90% belonged to the genetic ancestry cluster associated with self-reported Caucasian donors. Class I and class II HLA loci were covered by the typing at four-digit resolution. Among under 450 genotyped donors of the cohort, an average of approximately 240,000 unique TCR beta nucleotide sequences were sequenced per donor, roughly a sixth of them non-productive. The aim of the study was to test whether cataloging public T cell receptors could identify signatures of past pathogen exposure. Results the study describes overall, beyond this receptor: In vitro tests confirmed that a few of the cytomegalovirus-associated TCR beta chains recognize cytomegalovirus antigens. A total of fewer than 200 TCR beta chains were listed by the study as associated with cytomegalovirus. Some IMGT-functional V segments, including TRBV6-2 and TRBV6-3, could not be told apart with the 87-base-pair reads, so those segments were excluded. At a false discovery rate of 0.05, a later analysis linked 15,000 to 20,000 TCR beta sequences to specific HLA alleles. HLA typing was unavailable for some donors at each locus, so association tests used only the typed subset. Because counts were too low, under 20 rarely observed V segments, including chromosome 9 orphons, were left out of the earlier analysis of 587 of the donors. CMV serostatus was the only immune exposure information available for the cohort. V-gene and J-gene trimming of TCR beta chains was associated with a missense DCLRE1C variant in a later genetic analysis, and the association was replicated in an independent cohort. Compared with equally common non-associated chains, HLA-associated TCR beta chains in a later analysis were more clonally expanded and had lower generation probabilities. When HLA alleles, especially DR and DQ, strongly co-occurred, TCR associations were difficult to assign to individual alleles. Most CMV-associated TCR beta chains appeared to be HLA-restricted in a later analysis, and the HLA associations seemed to be driven largely by CMV exposure. A further reported finding was that TCR beta sequences accurately predicted the HLA-A and HLA-B alleles for most subjects in the first cohort. Several of the top co-occurrence clusters appeared to be linked to parvovirus B19, influenza, CMV and Epstein-Barr virus, according to a later analysis. The classifier was reported to diagnose cytomegalovirus status with high specificity and sensitivity in both the original and validation cohorts. It was suggested by the authors that the approach could potentially be generalized to other disease states and immunological phenotypes. In an earlier analysis of roughly 560 of the donors, most TCR beta V segments were observed in productive rearrangements about 90% or about 30% of the time, broadly matching IMGT annotations. A cluster of highly shared sequence variants was judged likely to be a technical artifact of the sequencing pipeline. Linkage disequilibrium might explain the correlated functional status among segregating V segments, but an unknown experimental factor could not be ruled out. The presence/absence analyses assumed that sequencing depth was roughly uniform across donors, and that assumption may not be true. Only TCR beta chains were sequenced in this cohort, and the absence of alpha or paired-chain data limited detectable features. Most TCR sequences were seen in very few donors, while some public TCRs were found in many individuals. A later genetic analysis reported fewer N-insertions in productive TCRs among donors in an Asian-associated ancestry cluster than the approximately 670-donor mean. According to a later analysis, TCR association rates differed among HLA loci, with DRB1 alleles showing the most associated TCRs and HLA-C alleles showing the fewest.

The cohort was made up of 666 healthy bone marrow donors. At the time of sampling, every cohort member was nominally healthy, though immune exposures that went unrecorded were likely present. The donor was CMV seronegative and belonged to the group of more than 300 seronegative cohort members. A peripheral blood sample was provided by each donor, and peripheral blood mononuclear cells were used for TCR beta sequencing. The Qiagen DNeasy Blood Extraction Kit was used to extract genomic DNA from the blood cell samples. Trimming at the junction amounts to 2 bases on V and 4 bases on J, and the germline ends lie 27 bases apart. As encoded in the germline V gene, CDR1 is SGHDN while CDR2 is FVKESK. The CDR3 numbers 21 residues from cysteine through phenylalanine. Only the CDR3 part of the read is kept: 63 bases, read in frame from the first base. Receptor libraries were prepared by the immunoSEQ multiplex PCR assay. For the multiplex PCR, a mixture combining 60 forward primers for TCR Vbeta segments and 13 reverse primers for TCR Jbeta segments was used. The CDR3 region of rearranged TCR beta genes was amplified from genomic DNA by a multiplex PCR assay. The amplified TCR beta libraries were sequenced on the Illumina HiSeq System as 87-base-pair reads. Concerning the study's data processing: Across the 700 or so repertoires, a later analysis counted 75 million to 90 million unique TCR beta chains, around 11 million of which were shared by at least two donors. Raw reads were error-corrected and collapsed into unique sequences by a nearest-neighbor algorithm in which closely related sequences were merged to remove PCR and sequencing errors. CDR3 sequences were aligned to IMGT reference sequences to assign V, D and J gene segments. For a sequence to be retained, at least a six-nucleotide match to both a V gene segment and a J gene segment was required. A rearrangement was called productive if the CDR3 had no stop codons and remained in frame with V and J, and every other rearrangement was called non-productive. Following IMGT convention, CDR3 was defined as the stretch from the second conserved V-encoded cysteine to the conserved J-encoded phenylalanine. The earlier analysis of 500 to 650 of the donors excluded any sequence lacking an unambiguous match to a single V gene segment. An earlier analysis of fewer than 750 of the donors classified V segments as functional when productive rearrangements were above 56.7% and as segregating when the standard deviation between donors was above 5%. A statistical classification framework was built for diagnosing cytomegalovirus status from the catalog of TCR beta chain sequences. A later analysis assigned V and J genes by comparing TCR nucleotide sequences with IMGT/GENE-DB human TR gene sequences. The TCRdist pipeline was used in a later analysis to assign CDR3 sequences and most-parsimonious VDJ recombination scenarios. A later analysis defined each TCR beta chain by its CDR3 amino acid sequence plus V-gene family, and excluded reads lacking a unique V-gene family. As a way to deal with suspected cross-contamination and a sequencing artifact, a later analysis dropped 450 to 600 nucleotide sequences that were highly shared and had low generation probability. For each public chain, a later analysis derived a clonal expansion index from normalized ranks of inferred template counts within each repertoire. In a later analysis, generation probabilities were computed with a VDJ recombination model fitted to out-of-frame rearrangements, and the resulting probabilities were checked against IGoR. Hypergeometric tests were used in a later analysis to score TCR-TCR, TCR-HLA and TCR-CMV co-occurrence, with a repertoire-size bias correction applied to the TCR pairs. To estimate false discovery rates, a later analysis permuted the HLA or CMV assignments 20 times. A later analysis grouped co-occurring TCRs with DBSCAN, adding TCRdist sequence similarity when clustering within HLA-allele-positive subsets. Repertoires with fewer than 30,000 or more than 120,000 public chains were left out of co-occurrence clustering, as were about 5 repertoires with anomalous nucleotide sharing. TCRdb carries this immuneACCESS record with in-frame sequences only. Its versions omit some clonotypes, under half of them owing to an unresolved V gene in the studies checked, with the rest unexplained. V and J calls and clone size are given by that table; D and trimming were obtained from the DNA. This sample comprises 130,000 or so clones, around four fifths of them detected only once. The ten most abundant clones make up roughly 7.2% of the sample.

Sample: PBMCs. The rearrangement joined TRBV14 to TRBJ2-6, and perhaps TRBD1 as D gene, on 6 matching bases. The sequence derives from a male donor in good health and CMV-seronegative. The CDR3: CASSQMWQGRASVAGANVLTF. The DNA reads as follows: TGTGCCAGCAGCCAAATGTGGCAGGGGAGAGCCTCGGTGGCCGGGGCCAACGTCCTGACTTTC.